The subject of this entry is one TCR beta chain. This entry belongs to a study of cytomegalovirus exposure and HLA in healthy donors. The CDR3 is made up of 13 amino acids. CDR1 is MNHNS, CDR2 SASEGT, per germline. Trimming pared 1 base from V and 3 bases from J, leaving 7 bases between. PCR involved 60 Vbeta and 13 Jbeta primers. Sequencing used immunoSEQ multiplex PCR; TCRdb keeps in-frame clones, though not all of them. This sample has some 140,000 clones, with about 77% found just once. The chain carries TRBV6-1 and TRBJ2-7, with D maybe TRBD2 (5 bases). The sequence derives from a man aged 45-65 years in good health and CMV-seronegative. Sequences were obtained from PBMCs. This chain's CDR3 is CASSEGRFYEQYF. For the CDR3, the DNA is TGTGCCAGCAGTGAAGGGAGGTTCTACGAGCAGTACTTC.